The rows below give T cell receptor beta chains drawn from one sample of a study of cytomegalovirus exposure and HLA in healthy donors. Clones were sequenced by immunoSEQ multiplex PCR, and TCRdb holds only the in-frame ones, with some missing. The sample lists more than 150,000 clones, around three quarters seen once, with under 0.8% in the top ten. Sequencing was carried out using PBMCs. These receptors were collected from a boy under 18 in good health and CMV-seronegative. Each CDR3 is given with its conserved first and last residue. The D gene is left open where the match is weak. Size values are once, few and many counts, or a class for expanded clones, and some rows have none.

d_call	v_call	clone_size	j_call	cdr3_aa	cdr3_nt
TRBD2	TRBV7-8	.	TRBJ2-3	CASSLAKDSSGPTDTQYF	TGTGCCAGCAGCTTAGCTAAGGATTCTAGCGGGCCCACAGATACGCAGTATTTT
TRBD2	TRBV10-3	few	TRBJ2-3	CAISLGLAGLSTDTQYF	TGTGCCATCAGCTTGGGACTAGCGGGATTGAGCACAGATACGCAGTATTTT
.	TRBV9	.	TRBJ1-2	CASSPVGGGGGYTF	TGTGCCAGCAGCCCCGTTGGGGGGGGAGGAGGCTACACCTTC
TRBD1	TRBV18	.	TRBJ1-5	CASSGTGLGQPQHF	TGTGCCAGCTCCGGGACAGGCCTCGGGCAGCCCCAGCATTTT
.	TRBV30	few	TRBJ2-3	CAWSPSTDTQYF	TGTGCCTGGAGCCCTAGCACAGATACGCAGTATTTT
.	TRBV11-2	.	TRBJ1-1	CASSPEVTEAFF	TGTGCCAGCAGCCCCGAGGTAACTGAAGCTTTCTTT
.	TRBV4-3	few	TRBJ1-2	CASSQVPQGGYGYTF	TGCGCCAGCAGCCAGGTCCCTCAAGGCGGCTATGGCTACACCTTC
.	TRBV4-2	.	TRBJ2-1	CASSLQPGPISYNEQFF	TGTGCCAGCAGCCTTCAGCCGGGTCCCATCTCCTACAATGAGCAGTTCTTC
.	TRBV7-8	.	TRBJ1-2	CASSPESIYGYTF	TGTGCCAGCAGCCCTGAAAGCATTTATGGCTACACCTTC
TRBD1	TRBV15	.	TRBJ1-2	CATARTGWEDYGYTF	TGTGCCACCGCAAGGACAGGGTGGGAGGACTATGGCTACACCTTC
.	TRBV6-1	.	TRBJ1-6	CASSEAGRGRNSPLHF	TGTGCCAGCAGTGAAGCAGGGAGGGGACGTAATTCACCCCTCCACTTT
.	TRBV5-6	few	TRBJ1-5	CASSLAGVRQPQHF	TGTGCCAGCAGCTTGGCCGGGGTGAGGCAGCCCCAGCATTTT
.	TRBV7-9	.	TRBJ1-3	CASSHWVTGNGNTIYF	TGTGCCAGCAGCCACTGGGTCACAGGGAATGGAAACACCATATATTTT
.	TRBV6-4	few	TRBJ2-3	CASSDEGGAGADTQYF	TGTGCCAGCAGTGACGAGGGGGGGGCTGGGGCAGATACGCAGTATTTT
.	TRBV30	.	TRBJ1-1	CAWNSGRDNTEAFF	TGTGCCTGGAACTCGGGCAGGGACAACACCGAAGCTTTCTTT
.	TRBV6-6	.	TRBJ2-7	CASSYLPRPGYEQYF	TGTGCCAGCAGTTACCTCCCCCGGCCAGGCTACGAGCAGTACTTC
.	TRBV10-3	.	TRBJ1-4	CAISEFKGKSEKLFF	TGTGCCATCAGTGAGTTCAAGGGGAAGTCAGAAAAACTGTTTTTT
.	TRBV11-3	few	TRBJ2-7	CASSRLTGSSYEQYF	TGTGCCAGCAGCCGACTGACAGGCAGCTCCTACGAGCAGTACTTC
.	TRBV6-6	once	TRBJ1-4	CASSYSEEKLFF	TGTGCCAGCAGTTACTCAGAGGAAAAACTGTTTTTT
.	TRBV5-6	.	TRBJ2-1	CASSLGPAPGRHNEQFF	TGTGCCAGCAGCTTGGGCCCCGCGCCAGGGCGACACAATGAGCAGTTCTTC
TRBD2	TRBV11-2	.	TRBJ2-1	CASRGLARNEQFF	TGTGCCAGCCGGGGACTAGCGAGAAATGAGCAGTTCTTC
TRBD2	TRBV5-1	.	TRBJ2-1	CASSSGLAGASYNEQFF	TGCGCCAGCAGCTCCGGACTAGCGGGGGCATCCTACAATGAGCAGTTCTTC
TRBD2	TRBV6-4	.	TRBJ2-1	CASSDSLAGDYNEQFF	TGTGCCAGCAGTGACTCCCTAGCGGGGGATTACAATGAGCAGTTCTTC
.	TRBV29-1	.	TRBJ1-2	CSVAWRDGYTF	TGCAGCGTTGCTTGGAGGGATGGCTACACCTTC
TRBD2	TRBV27	.	TRBJ2-1	CASSIIAGLSYNEQFF	TGTGCCAGCAGCATAATAGCGGGCCTATCCTACAATGAGCAGTTCTTC
.	TRBV6-1	.	TRBJ2-1	CASTVDGDNEQFF	TGTGCCAGCACCGTCGACGGGGACAATGAGCAGTTCTTC
TRBD1	TRBV4-1	.	TRBJ1-2	CASSDRTGSYGYTF	TGCGCCAGCAGCGATCGGACAGGGAGCTATGGCTACACCTTC
.	TRBV2	.	TRBJ2-1	CASSEVRVSAYNEQFF	TGTGCCAGCAGTGAAGTCCGCGTATCCGCCTACAATGAGCAGTTCTTC
TRBD1	TRBV5-5	.	TRBJ1-1	CASSLYDRGGAFF	TGTGCCAGCAGCTTGTACGACAGGGGAGGAGCTTTCTTT
.	TRBV11-2	.	TRBJ1-1	CASTLVNTEAFF	TGTGCCAGCACCCTCGTTAACACTGAAGCTTTCTTT
.	TRBV6-1	.	TRBJ2-7	CASTPGRDLSYEQYF	TGTGCCAGCACCCCTGGCCGGGACTTGTCCTACGAGCAGTACTTC
TRBD1	TRBV6-6	.	TRBJ1-3	CASSYRQGVAGNTIYF	TGTGCCAGCAGTTACCGACAGGGTGTGGCTGGAAACACCATATATTTT
.	TRBV7-9	.	TRBJ2-3	CASSLETGTGGDTQYF	TGTGCCAGCAGCTTAGAGACAGGGACCGGGGGAGATACGCAGTATTTT
TRBD2	TRBV7-2	once	TRBJ2-2	CASSLDGLAGNTGELFF	TGTGCCAGCAGCTTAGATGGGCTAGCGGGGAACACCGGGGAGCTGTTTTTT
.	TRBV5-4	.	TRBJ1-1	CASSFQVDTEAFF	TGTGCCAGCAGCTTCCAGGTAGACACTGAAGCTTTCTTT
TRBD2	TRBV4-2	.	TRBJ2-1	CASSQLSRTSGGLEQFF	TGTGCCAGCAGCCAACTCTCAAGGACTAGCGGGGGGTTAGAGCAGTTCTTC
TRBD2	TRBV9	.	TRBJ2-1	CASSVGGLAGDVEQFF	TGTGCCAGCAGCGTAGGGGGGCTAGCGGGAGATGTTGAGCAGTTCTTC
TRBD1	TRBV30	.	TRBJ1-1	CAWSGELRQGNTEAFF	TGTGCCTGGAGTGGAGAACTAAGACAGGGGAACACTGAAGCTTTCTTT
.	TRBV6-5	.	TRBJ2-2	CASSRGARGELFF	TGTGCCAGCTCTCGGGGGGCCCGCGGGGAGCTGTTTTTT
.	TRBV5-5	.	TRBJ1-3	CASSAEQGGSGNTIYF	TGTGCCAGCAGCGCCGAACAGGGAGGGTCTGGAAACACCATATATTTT
.	TRBV5-6	.	TRBJ2-7	CASSFFRLADSYEQYF	TGTGCCAGCAGCTTCTTCCGATTAGCGGACTCCTACGAGCAGTACTTC
.	TRBV5-1	.	TRBJ1-3	CASRAQTGEGNTIYF	TGCGCCAGCAGGGCTCAAACAGGTGAAGGAAACACCATATATTTT
TRBD1	TRBV2	.	TRBJ1-1	CASSGGTGGANTEAFF	TGTGCCAGCAGTGGCGGGACAGGGGGCGCGAACACTGAAGCTTTCTTT
.	TRBV7-2	few	TRBJ1-3	CASSLAGRNTIYF	TGTGCCAGCAGCTTAGCCGGGAGAAACACCATATATTTT
TRBD2	TRBV19	.	TRBJ2-7	CASSIGTSPSEQYF	TGTGCCAGTAGTATCGGGACTAGTCCCTCCGAGCAGTACTTC
TRBD2	TRBV9	.	TRBJ2-7	CASSYGTSGYEQYF	TGTGCCAGCAGTTACGGGACTAGCGGCTACGAGCAGTACTTC
TRBD1	TRBV19	.	TRBJ2-7	CASMGMGTGGVYEQYF	TGTGCCAGTATGGGTATGGGGACAGGGGGCGTTTACGAGCAGTACTTC
.	TRBV30	.	TRBJ1-3	CAWSPNHRGIVGNTIYF	TGTGCCTGGAGCCCTAACCACCGGGGTATTGTTGGAAACACCATATATTTT
.	TRBV27	.	TRBJ1-1	CASSLFGGGTEAFF	TGTGCCAGCAGTTTATTCGGGGGGGGCACTGAAGCTTTCTTT
TRBD1	TRBV4-1	.	TRBJ1-1	CASSQDTGGWGTEAFF	TGCGCCAGCAGCCAAGATACAGGGGGCTGGGGCACTGAAGCTTTCTTT
TRBD2	TRBV30	once	TRBJ2-7	CAWGGTSGSYEQYF	TGTGCCTGGGGAGGGACTAGCGGGAGTTACGAGCAGTACTTC
.	TRBV7-9	.	TRBJ1-1	CASSLGTVASAFF	TGTGCCAGCAGCTTAGGAACTGTTGCAAGCGCTTTCTTT
.	TRBV5-1	.	TRBJ2-7	CASSLGQGNEQYF	TGCGCCAGCAGCTTGGGCCAGGGAAACGAGCAGTACTTC
.	TRBV7-9	.	TRBJ1-4	CASSLYSNEKLFF	TGTGCCAGCAGCTTGTATTCTAATGAAAAACTGTTTTTT
TRBD2	TRBV5-6	.	TRBJ2-2	CASSLAGGGTGELFF	TGTGCCAGCAGCTTAGCGGGAGGTGGCACCGGGGAGCTGTTTTTT
.	TRBV11-2	.	TRBJ2-1	CASSLEGGQGEQFF	TGTGCCAGCAGCTTAGAAGGTGGGCAGGGTGAGCAGTTCTTC
.	TRBV9	few	TRBJ1-1	CASSGAFWRAEAFF	TGTGCCAGCAGCGGGGCATTTTGGAGGGCTGAAGCTTTCTTT
.	TRBV18	.	TRBJ1-1	CASSPRPQGLENTEAFF	TGTGCCAGCTCACCTAGACCCCAGGGCCTAGAGAACACTGAAGCTTTCTTT
TRBD1	TRBV30	.	TRBJ1-4	CALDRDGEKLFF	TGTGCCCTGGACAGGGATGGTGAAAAACTGTTTTTT